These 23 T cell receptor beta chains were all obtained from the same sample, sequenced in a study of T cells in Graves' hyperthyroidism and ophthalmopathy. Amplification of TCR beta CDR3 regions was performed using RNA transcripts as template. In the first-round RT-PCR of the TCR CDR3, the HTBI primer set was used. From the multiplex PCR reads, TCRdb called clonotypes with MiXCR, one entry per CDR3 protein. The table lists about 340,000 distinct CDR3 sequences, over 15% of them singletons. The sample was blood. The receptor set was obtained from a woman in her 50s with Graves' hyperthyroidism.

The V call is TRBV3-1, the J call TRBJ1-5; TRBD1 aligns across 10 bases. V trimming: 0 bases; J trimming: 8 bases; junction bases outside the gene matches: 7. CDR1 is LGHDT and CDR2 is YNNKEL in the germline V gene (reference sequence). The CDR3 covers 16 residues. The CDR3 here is CASSQEGTGEEKPQHF. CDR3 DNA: TGTGCCAGCAGCCAAGAAGGGACAGGGGAGGAAAAGCCCCAGCATTTT.

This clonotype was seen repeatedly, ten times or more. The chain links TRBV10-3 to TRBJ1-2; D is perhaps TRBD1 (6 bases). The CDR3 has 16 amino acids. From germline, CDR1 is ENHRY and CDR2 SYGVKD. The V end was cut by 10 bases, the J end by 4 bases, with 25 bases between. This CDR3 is CATSKDNEGGSYGYTF. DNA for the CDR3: TGTGCCACGTCTAAAGACAATGAAGGGGGTAGCTATGGCTACACCTTC.

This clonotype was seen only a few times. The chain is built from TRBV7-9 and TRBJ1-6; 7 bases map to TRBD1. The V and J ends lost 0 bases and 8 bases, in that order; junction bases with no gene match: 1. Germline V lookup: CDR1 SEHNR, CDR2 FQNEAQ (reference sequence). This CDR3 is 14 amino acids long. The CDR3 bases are TGTGCCAGCAGCTTAGCAGGGGGCGATTCACCCCTCCACTTT. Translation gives CASSLAGGDSPLHF.

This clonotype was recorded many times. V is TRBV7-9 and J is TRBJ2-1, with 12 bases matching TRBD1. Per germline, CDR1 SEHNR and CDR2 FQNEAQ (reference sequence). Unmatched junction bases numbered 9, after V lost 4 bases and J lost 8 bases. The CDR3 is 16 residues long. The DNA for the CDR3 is TGTGCCAGCAGCTCATTGGGACAGGGGGCGGCCCATGAGCAGTTCTTC. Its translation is CASSSLGQGAAHEQFF.

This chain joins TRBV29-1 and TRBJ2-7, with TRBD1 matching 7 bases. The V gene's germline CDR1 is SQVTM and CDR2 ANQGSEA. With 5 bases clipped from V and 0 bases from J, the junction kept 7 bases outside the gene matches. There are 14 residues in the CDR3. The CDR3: CSVTGDSFSYEQYF. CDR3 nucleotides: TGCAGCGTTACCGGGGACAGCTTCTCCTACGAGCAGTACTTC.

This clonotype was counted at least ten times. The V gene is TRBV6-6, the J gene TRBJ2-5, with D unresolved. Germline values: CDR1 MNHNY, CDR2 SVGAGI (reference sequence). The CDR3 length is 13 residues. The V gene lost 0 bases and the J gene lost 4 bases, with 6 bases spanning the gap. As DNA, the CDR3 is TGTGCCAGCAGTTACTCGGAAAGAGAGACCCAGTACTTC. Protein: CASSYSERETQYF.

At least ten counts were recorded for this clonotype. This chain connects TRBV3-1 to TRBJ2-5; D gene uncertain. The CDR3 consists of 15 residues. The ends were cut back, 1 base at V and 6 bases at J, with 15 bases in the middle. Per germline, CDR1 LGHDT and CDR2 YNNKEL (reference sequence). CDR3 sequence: CASSQVDLIDKTQYF. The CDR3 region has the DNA TGTGCCAGCAGCCAAGTTGACTTAATCGACAAGACCCAGTACTTC.

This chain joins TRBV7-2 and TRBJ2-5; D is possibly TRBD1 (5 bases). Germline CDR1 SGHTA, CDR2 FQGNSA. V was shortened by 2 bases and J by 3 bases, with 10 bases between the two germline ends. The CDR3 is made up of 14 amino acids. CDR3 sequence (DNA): TGTGCCAGCAGCTTAATGCTCAGGGAAGAGACCCAGTACTTC. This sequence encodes CASSLMLREETQYF.

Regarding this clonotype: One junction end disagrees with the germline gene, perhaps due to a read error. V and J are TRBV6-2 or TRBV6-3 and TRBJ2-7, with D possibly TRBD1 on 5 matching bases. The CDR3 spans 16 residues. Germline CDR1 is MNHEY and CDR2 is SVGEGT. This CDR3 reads CAISESADIFSYEQYF. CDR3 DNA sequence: TGTGCCATCAGTGAGTCGGCGGACATCTTCTCCTACGAGCAGTACTTC.

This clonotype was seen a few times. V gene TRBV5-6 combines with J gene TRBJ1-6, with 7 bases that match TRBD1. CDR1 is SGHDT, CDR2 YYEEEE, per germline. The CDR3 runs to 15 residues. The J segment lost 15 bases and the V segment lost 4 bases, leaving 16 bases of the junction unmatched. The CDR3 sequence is CASSPPGQSGGFLHF. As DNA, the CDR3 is TGTGCCAGCAGCCCGCCGGGACAGAGCGGAGGTTTCCTCCACTTT. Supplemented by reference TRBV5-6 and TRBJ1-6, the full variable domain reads DAGVTQSPTHLIKTRGQQVTLRCSPKSGHDTVSWYQQALGQGPQFIFQYYEEEERQRGNFPDRFSGHQFPNYSSELNVNALLLGDSALYLCASSPPGQSGGFLHFGNGTRLTVT.

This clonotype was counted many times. The CDR3 coding sequence is TGCGCCAGCAGCTTAAAGGGGGATAGCTCCTACAATGAGCAGTTCTTC. This gives the protein CASSLKGDSSYNEQFF. This chain joins TRBV5-1 and TRBJ2-1; a weak D match, TRBD1 (6 bases). CDR3 length: 16 amino acids. Germline assignment: CDR1 SGHRS and CDR2 YFSETQ. The V and J ends lost 2 bases and 0 bases respectively, with 12 bases between them.

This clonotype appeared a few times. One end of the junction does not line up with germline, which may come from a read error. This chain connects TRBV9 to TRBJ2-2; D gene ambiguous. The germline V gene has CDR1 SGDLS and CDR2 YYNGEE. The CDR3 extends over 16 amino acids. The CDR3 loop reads CASSVALGTATGELFF. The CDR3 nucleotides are TGTGCCAGCAGTGTAGCTTTAGGAACCGCCACCGGGGAGCTGTTTTTT.

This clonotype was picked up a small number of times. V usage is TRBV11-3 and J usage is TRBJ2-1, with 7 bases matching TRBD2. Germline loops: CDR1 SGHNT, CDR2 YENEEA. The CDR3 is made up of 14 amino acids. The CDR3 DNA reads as TGTGCTAGCGCGGAGCGGGATTCGCTCCATGAGCAGTTCTTC. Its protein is CASAERDSLHEQFF.

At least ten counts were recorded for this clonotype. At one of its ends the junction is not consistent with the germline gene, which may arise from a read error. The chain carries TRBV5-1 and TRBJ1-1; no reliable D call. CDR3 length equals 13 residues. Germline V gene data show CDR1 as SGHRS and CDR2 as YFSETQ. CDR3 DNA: TGTGCCAGCAGCCTACGGCAGAACACTGAAGCTTTCTTT. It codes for CASSLRQNTEAFF.

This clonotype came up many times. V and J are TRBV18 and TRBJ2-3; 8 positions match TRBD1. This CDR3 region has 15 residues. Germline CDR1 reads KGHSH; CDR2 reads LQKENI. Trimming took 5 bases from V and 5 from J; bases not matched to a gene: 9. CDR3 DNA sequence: TGTGCCAGCTCAGAAAAAGGACAGGGCAAAGATACGCAGTATTTT. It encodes CASSEKGQGKDTQYF.

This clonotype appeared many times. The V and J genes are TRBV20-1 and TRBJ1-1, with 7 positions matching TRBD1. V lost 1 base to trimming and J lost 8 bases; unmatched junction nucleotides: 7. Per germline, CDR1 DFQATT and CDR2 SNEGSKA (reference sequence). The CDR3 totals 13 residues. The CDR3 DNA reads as TGCAGTGCTAGAGGGTACAGGGGCGGGGAAGCTTTCTTT. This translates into CSARGYRGGEAFF.

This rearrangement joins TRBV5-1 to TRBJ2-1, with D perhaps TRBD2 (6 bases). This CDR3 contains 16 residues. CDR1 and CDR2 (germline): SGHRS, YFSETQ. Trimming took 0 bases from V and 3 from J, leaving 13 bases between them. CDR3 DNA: TGCGCCAGCAGCTTGGCCCCCTTAGCGGACTACAATGAGCAGTTCTTC. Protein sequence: CASSLAPLADYNEQFF.

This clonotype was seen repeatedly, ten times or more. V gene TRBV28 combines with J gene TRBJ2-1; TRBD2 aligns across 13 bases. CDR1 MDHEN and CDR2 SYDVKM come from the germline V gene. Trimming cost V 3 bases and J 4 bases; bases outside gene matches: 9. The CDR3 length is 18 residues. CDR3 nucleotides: TGTGCCAGCAGTTTTCCCCTACTAGCGGGAGGGGGTTACAATGAGCAGTTCTTC. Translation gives CASSFPLLAGGGYNEQFF.

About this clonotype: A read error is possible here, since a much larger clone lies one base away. The CDR3 loop is CTSSPGTRHNEQFF. DNA for the CDR3: TGTACCAGCAGTCCCGGGACCCGCCACAATGAGCAGTTCTTC. The chain employs TRBV2 and TRBJ2-1; D may be TRBD1 or TRBD2 (5 bases each). Germline V gene sequence: CDR1 SNHLY, CDR2 FYNNEI. The CDR3 is 14 amino acids.

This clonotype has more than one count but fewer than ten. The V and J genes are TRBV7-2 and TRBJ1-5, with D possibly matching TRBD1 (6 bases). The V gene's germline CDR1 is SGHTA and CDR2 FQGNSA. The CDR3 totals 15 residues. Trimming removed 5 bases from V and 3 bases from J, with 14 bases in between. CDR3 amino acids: CASSLQGISNQPQHF. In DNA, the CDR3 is TGTGCCAGCAGCCTACAGGGCATTTCCAATCAGCCCCAGCATTTT. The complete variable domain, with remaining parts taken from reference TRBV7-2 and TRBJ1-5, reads GAGVSQSPSNKVTEKGKDVELRCDPISGHTALYWYRQSLGQGLEFLIYFQGNSAPDKSGLPSDRFSAERTGGSVSTLTIQRTQQEDSAVYLCASSLQGISNQPQHFGDGTRLSIL.

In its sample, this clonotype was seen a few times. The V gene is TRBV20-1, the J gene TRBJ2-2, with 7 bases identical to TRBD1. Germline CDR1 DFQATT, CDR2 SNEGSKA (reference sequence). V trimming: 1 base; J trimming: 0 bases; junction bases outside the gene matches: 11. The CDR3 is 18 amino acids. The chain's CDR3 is CSARGSRDSVPNTGELFF. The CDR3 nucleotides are TGCAGTGCTAGAGGGTCCCGGGACAGCGTTCCGAACACCGGGGAGCTGTTTTTT.

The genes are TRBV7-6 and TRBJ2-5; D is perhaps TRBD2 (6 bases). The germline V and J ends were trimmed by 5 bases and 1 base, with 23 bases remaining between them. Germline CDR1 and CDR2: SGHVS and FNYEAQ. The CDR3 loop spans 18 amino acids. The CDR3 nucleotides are TGTGCCAGCAGCCCCCAAGTCGCCCGACTAGAAGTCCAAGAGACCCAGTACTTC. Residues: CASSPQVARLEVQETQYF.

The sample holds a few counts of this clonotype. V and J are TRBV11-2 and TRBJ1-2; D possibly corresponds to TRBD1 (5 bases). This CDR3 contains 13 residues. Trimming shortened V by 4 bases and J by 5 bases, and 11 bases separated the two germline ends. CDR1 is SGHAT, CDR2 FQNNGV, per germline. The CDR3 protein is CASSSQGWYGYTF. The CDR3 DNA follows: TGTGCCAGCAGCTCCCAGGGTTGGTATGGCTACACCTTC.